This record looks at one TCR beta chain sequence and its context. Its cognate antigen is unknown. These data are taken from a study of vaccination and CD4 T cells after COVID-19. Regarding treatment: roughly 10-day PBMC culture with coronavirus spike peptide pools or control peptides (ViraFEST assay). Researchers used the Oncomine TCR Beta short-read assay to sequence DNA from cultured CD4+ T cells. TCRdb ran MiXCR on the PCR reads and lists one entry per CDR3 protein. The repertoire includes around 10,000 distinct CDR3 sequences, less than 55% of them detected once, and around a third sits in the top ten. The germline gives CDR1 SEHNR, CDR2 FQNEAQ (reference sequence). The CDR3 extends over 15 amino acids. V was shortened by 8 bases and J by 5 bases, with 18 bases between the two germline ends.

This chain links TRBV7-9 with TRBJ2-2; possible D gene TRBD1, 7 bases. The sample taken for sequencing was CD4+ T cells from blood, cultured in vitro. The TCR comes from a human donor who had recovered from COVID-19. The CDR3 DNA follows: TGTGCCAGCCCAGCAGGGGGGCGTCCGACCGGGGAGCTGTTTTTT. Translating gives CASPAGGRPTGELFF.